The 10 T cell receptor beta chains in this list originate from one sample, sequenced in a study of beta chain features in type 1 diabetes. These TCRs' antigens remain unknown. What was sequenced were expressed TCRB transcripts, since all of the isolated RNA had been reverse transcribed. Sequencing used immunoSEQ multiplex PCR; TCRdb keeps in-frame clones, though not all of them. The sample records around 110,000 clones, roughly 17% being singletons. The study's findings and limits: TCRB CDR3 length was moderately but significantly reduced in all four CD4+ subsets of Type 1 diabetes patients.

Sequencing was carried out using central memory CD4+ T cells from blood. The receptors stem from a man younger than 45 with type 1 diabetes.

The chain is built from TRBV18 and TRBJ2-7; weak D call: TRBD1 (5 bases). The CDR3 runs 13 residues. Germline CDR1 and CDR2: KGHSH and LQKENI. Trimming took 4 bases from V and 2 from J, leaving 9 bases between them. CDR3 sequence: CASSRDRPYEQYF. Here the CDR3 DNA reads TGTGCCAGCTCACGCGACAGACCCTACGAGCAGTACTTC.

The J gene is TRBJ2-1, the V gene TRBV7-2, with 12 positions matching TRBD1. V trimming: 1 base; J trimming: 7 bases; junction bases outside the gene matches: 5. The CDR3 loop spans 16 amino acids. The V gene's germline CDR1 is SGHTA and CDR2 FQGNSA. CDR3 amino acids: CASSLVGTGGRNEQFF. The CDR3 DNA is TGTGCCAGCAGCTTAGTTGGGACAGGGGGCCGAAATGAGCAGTTCTTC.

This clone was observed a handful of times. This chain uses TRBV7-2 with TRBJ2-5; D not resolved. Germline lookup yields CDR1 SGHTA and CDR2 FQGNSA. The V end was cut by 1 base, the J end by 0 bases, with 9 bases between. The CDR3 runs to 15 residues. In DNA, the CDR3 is TGTGCCAGCAGCTTAGGTCACGAGTACCAAGAGACCCAGTACTTC. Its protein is CASSLGHEYQETQYF.

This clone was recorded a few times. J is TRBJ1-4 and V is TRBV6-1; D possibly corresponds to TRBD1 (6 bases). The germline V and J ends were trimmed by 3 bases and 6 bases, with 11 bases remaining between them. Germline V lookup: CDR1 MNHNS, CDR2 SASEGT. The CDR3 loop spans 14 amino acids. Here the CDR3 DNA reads TGTGCCAGCAGTGATCAGGGGAGGGATGAAAAACTGTTTTTT. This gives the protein CASSDQGRDEKLFF.

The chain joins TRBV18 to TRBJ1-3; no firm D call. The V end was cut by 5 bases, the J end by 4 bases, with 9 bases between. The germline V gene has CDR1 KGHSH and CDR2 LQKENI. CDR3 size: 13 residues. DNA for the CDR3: TGTGCCAGCTCATTAGGCGGAGGAAACACCATATATTTT. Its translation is CASSLGGGNTIYF.

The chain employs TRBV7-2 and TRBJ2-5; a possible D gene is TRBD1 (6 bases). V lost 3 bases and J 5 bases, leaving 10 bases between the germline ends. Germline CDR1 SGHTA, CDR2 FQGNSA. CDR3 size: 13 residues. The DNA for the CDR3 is TGTGCCAGCAGCTTGAGGACAGAGGAGACCCAGTACTTC. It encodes CASSLRTEETQYF.

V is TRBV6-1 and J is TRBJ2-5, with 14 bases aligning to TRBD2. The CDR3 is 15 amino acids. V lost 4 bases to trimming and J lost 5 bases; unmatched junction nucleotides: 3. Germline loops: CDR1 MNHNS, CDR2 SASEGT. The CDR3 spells CASSGWTSGRETQYF. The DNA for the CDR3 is TGTGCCAGCAGTGGATGGACTAGCGGGAGGGAGACCCAGTACTTC.

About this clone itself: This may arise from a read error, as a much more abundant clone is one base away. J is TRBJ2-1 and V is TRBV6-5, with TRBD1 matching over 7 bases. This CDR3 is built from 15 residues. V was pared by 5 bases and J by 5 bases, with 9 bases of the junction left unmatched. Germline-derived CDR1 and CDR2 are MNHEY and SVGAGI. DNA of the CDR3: TGTGCCAGCAGTCGCTCAGGGGGTATCGACAATGAGCAGTTCTTC. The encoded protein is CASSRSGGIDNEQFF.

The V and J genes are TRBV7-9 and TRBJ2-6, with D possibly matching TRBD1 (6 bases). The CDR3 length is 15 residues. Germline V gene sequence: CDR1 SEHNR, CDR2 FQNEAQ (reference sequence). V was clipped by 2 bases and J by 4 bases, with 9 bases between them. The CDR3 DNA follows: TGTGCCAGCAGCTTACAGGGGACCGGGGCCAACGTCCTGACTTTC. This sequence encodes CASSLQGTGANVLTF.

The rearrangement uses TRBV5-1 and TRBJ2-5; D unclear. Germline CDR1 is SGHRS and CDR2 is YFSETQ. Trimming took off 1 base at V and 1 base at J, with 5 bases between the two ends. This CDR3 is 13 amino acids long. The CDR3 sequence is CASSLYVQETQYF. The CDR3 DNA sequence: TGCGCCAGCAGCTTGTACGTCCAAGAGACCCAGTACTTC.